The 32 T cell receptor beta chains reported below all come from one sample, sequenced in a study of blood T cells in healthy people across ages. The use of a sample-barcoded 5' primer and a J-beta primer mix characterized a second PCR of roughly 7 to 11 cycles. TCRdb re-called the 5' RACE reads through MiXCR, storing one row per CDR3 protein. Of around 850,000 distinct CDR3 sequences in the sample, under 40% were seen once. Sequencing used blood. The receptor set was obtained from a man between 18 and 35 years old in good health.

This clonotype has a handful of counts. The J gene is TRBJ1-5, the V gene TRBV3-1, with D tentatively TRBD1 (5 bases). V gave up 1 base and J gave up 9 bases, with 13 bases separating them. The CDR3 is 14 residues long. Germline CDR1 is LGHDT and CDR2 is YNNKEL (reference sequence). In nucleotides, the CDR3 is TGTGCCAGCAGCCAAGTGACAGCCTTGGGGCCCCAGCATTTT. The encoded protein is CASSQVTALGPQHF.

With regard to this clonotype: This may be a read error, as it is one base from a much larger clone. The chain has TRBV4-2 and TRBJ1-4; a possible D gene is TRBD1 (5 bases). The V end was cut by 1 base, the J end by 10 bases, with 19 bases between. This CDR3 contains 16 residues. Germline V lookup: CDR1 LGHNA, CDR2 YNFKEQ. CDR3 amino acids: CASSQGVGDRGGKLFF. DNA of the CDR3: TGTGCCAGCAGCCAAGGGGTAGGGGATCGGGGCGGAAAACTGTTTTTT.

Regarding this clonotype: A read error may be the cause here, since a much bigger clone is one base away. J is TRBJ2-1 and V is TRBV4-1, with no clear D. This CDR3 has 15 amino acids. The V end lost 5 bases, the J end lost 1 base, and 12 bases lay between the germline ends. Germline-derived CDR1 and CDR2 are MGHRA and YSYEKL. The CDR3 sequence: CASSKTGGSYNEQFF. CDR3 DNA sequence: TGCGCCAGCAGCAAGACTGGCGGATCCTACAATGAGCAGTTCTTC.

This rearrangement joins TRBV7-9 to TRBJ2-7; weak D call: TRBD1 (6 bases). The J call is in doubt because the DNA end fits TRBJ2-5 better. This CDR3 contains 16 residues. Looked up from germline, CDR1 is SEHNR and CDR2 is FQNEAQ (reference sequence). CDR3 bases: TGTGCCAGCAGCGCACGAAATACAGGGTTTTCAGAGACCCAGTACTTC. As protein: CASSARNTGFSETQYF.

The rearrangement joins TRBV7-2 to TRBJ1-5, with D perhaps matching TRBD1 (6 bases). This CDR3 has 17 amino acids. V was pared by 1 base and J by 0 bases, with 13 bases between. In germline, CDR1 is SGHTA, CDR2 FQGNSA. The CDR3 loop is CASSLDTGPYSNQPQHF. In DNA form, the CDR3 reads TGTGCCAGCAGCTTAGATACAGGGCCGTATAGCAATCAGCCCCAGCATTTT.

The CDR3 sequence: CASSLDPGETYNEQFF. Here the CDR3 DNA reads TGCGCCAGCAGCTTGGACCCAGGGGAAACCTACAATGAGCAGTTCTTC. V usage is TRBV5-1 and J usage is TRBJ2-1; the D gene is possibly TRBD1 (6 bases). Germline V gene data show CDR1 as SGHRS and CDR2 as YFSETQ. The CDR3 length is 16 residues. V shed 0 bases and J shed 2 bases, with 12 bases lying between them. Complete variable domain (other parts from reference TRBV5-1 and TRBJ2-1): KAGVTQTPRYLIKTRGQQVTLSCSPISGHRSVSWYQQTPGQGLQFLFEYFSETQRNKGNFPGRFSGRQFSNSRSEMNVSTLELGDSALYLCASSLDPGETYNEQFFGPGTRLTVL.

The genes are TRBV7-2 and TRBJ2-5, with D possibly TRBD2 on 5 matching bases. Germline lookup yields CDR1 SGHTA and CDR2 FQGNSA. The CDR3 sequence is 15 residues long. V was pared by 3 bases and J by 2 bases, with 13 bases between. The CDR3: CASSFYYGLQETQYF. As DNA, the CDR3 is TGTGCCAGCAGCTTCTATTACGGACTTCAAGAGACCCAGTACTTC.

A word on this clonotype: A much larger clone differs by one base, so this may be a read error. The CDR3 sequence is CASSQDIIKETQFF. The CDR3 DNA is TGTGCCAGCAGCCAAGATATAATAAAAGAGACCCAGTTCTTC. V and J are TRBV3-1 and TRBJ2-1; D is ambiguous. V lost 0 bases, J lost 13 bases, and 16 bases lay in between. This CDR3 is built from 14 residues. Germline CDR1 is LGHDT and CDR2 is YNNKEL (reference sequence).

V gene TRBV20-1 combines with J gene TRBJ2-7; 11 bases agree with TRBD2. This CDR3 has 16 residues. Germline CDR1 reads DFQATT; CDR2 reads SNEGSKA (reference sequence). V trimming: 6 bases; J trimming: 7 bases; junction bases outside the gene matches: 17. CDR3 in amino acids: CSAHFETSGGYGEQYF. CDR3 DNA sequence: TGCAGTGCACACTTTGAAACTAGCGGGGGCTATGGTGAGCAGTACTTC.

The rearrangement uses TRBV20-1 and TRBJ2-1; TRBD2 matches at 9 bases. This CDR3 is 15 amino acids long. Germline trimming cut 5 bases from V and 10 bases from J; bases unmatched to any gene: 15. The germline CDR1 and CDR2 sequences are DFQATT and SNEGSKA (reference sequence). This CDR3 reads CSAPGVAGDLMEQFF. The CDR3 DNA sequence: TGCAGTGCTCCCGGGGTAGCGGGGGACCTTATGGAGCAGTTCTTC.

The gene calls are TRBV7-2 and TRBJ2-3; D is possibly TRBD2 (6 bases). Germline CDR1 reads SGHTA; CDR2 reads FQGNSA. The V and J ends lost 1 base and 4 bases respectively, with 9 bases between them. This CDR3 has 14 residues. The chain's CDR3 is CASSLVTGADTQYF. CDR3 sequence (DNA): TGTGCCAGCAGCTTAGTAACGGGGGCAGATACGCAGTATTTT.

The chain is built from TRBV5-1 and TRBJ2-5, with 9 bases fitting TRBD1. The CDR3 spans 12 residues. The trim removed 4 bases at V and 11 bases at J, leaving 6 bases unmatched. Germline CDR1 is SGHRS and CDR2 is YFSETQ. CDR3 sequence: CASSMTGGGQYF. DNA of the CDR3: TGCGCCAGCAGCATGACAGGGGGTGGGCAGTACTTC.

This clonotype was recorded a few times. This chain links TRBV5-5 with TRBJ2-1; D is possibly TRBD1 (5 bases). The CDR3 sequence is 15 residues long. Germline loops: CDR1 SGHKS, CDR2 YYEKEE (reference sequence). The V end lost 4 bases, the J end lost 7 bases, and 18 bases lay between the germline ends. This chain's CDR3 is CASSLGLLFENEQFF. The CDR3 DNA sequence: TGTGCCAGCAGCCTGGGGCTGCTTTTCGAGAATGAGCAGTTCTTC.

This clonotype has just a few counts. The CDR3 DNA is TGTGCCAGCAGTTTAGGTATTCTACCTACTAGCACAGATACGCAGTATTTT. Amino acids: CASSLGILPTSTDTQYF. The chain couples TRBV12-3 or TRBV12-4 to TRBJ2-3; the D is unclear. V lost 1 base to trimming and J lost 0 bases, with 14 bases between them. This CDR3 has 17 amino acids.

This rearrangement joins TRBV4-3 to TRBJ1-2; 7 bases agree with TRBD1. This CDR3 is 15 amino acids long. CDR1 LGHNA and CDR2 YSLEER come from the germline V gene. V was clipped by 0 bases and J by 7 bases; unmatched bases: 8. The DNA for the CDR3 is TGCGCCAGCAGCCAAGATCAGGGGGATTGGGGTGGCTACACCTTC. Translation gives CASSQDQGDWGGYTF.

There are many counts of this clonotype. The V and J genes are TRBV19 and TRBJ2-1; 9 bases fit TRBD2. V lost 2 bases, J lost 9 bases, and 14 bases stayed unmatched. The V gene's germline CDR1 is LNHDA and CDR2 SQIVND (reference sequence). The CDR3 is 17 residues long. As DNA, the CDR3 is TGTGCCAGTAGTATATCTTTTACGCCGGGACTAGCTAGTGAGCAGTTCTTC. The encoded protein is CASSISFTPGLASEQFF.

Concerning this clonotype: The junction differs from germline at one of its ends, possibly a read error. The V call is TRBV12-3 or TRBV12-4, the J call TRBJ2-3; D unresolved. This CDR3 is 10 amino acids long. CDR3 nucleotide sequence: TGTGCCAGCAGCGGAGATATGCAGTATTTC. This encodes CASSGDMQYF.

This clonotype was detected only a few times. The chain has TRBV20-1 and TRBJ2-5; D gene unclear. This CDR3 contains 12 residues. V lost 8 bases and J 0 bases, leaving 10 bases between the germline ends. Germline lookup yields CDR1 DFQATT and CDR2 SNEGSKA (reference sequence). Written as DNA, the CDR3 is TGCAGTCCCCTGAAGGACCAAGAGACCCAGTACTTC. Its protein is CSPLKDQETQYF.

With regard to this clonotype: Just one base apart from a much larger clone, this may be a read error. This chain joins TRBV29-1 and TRBJ2-5; tentative D call: TRBD1 (6 bases). Germline V gene data show CDR1 as SQVTM and CDR2 as ANQGSEA. The CDR3 loop spans 11 amino acids. The CDR3 loop reads CSVDRGETRYF. CDR3 nucleotide sequence: TGCAGCGTTGACAGGGGAGAGACCCGGTACTTC. Combining the CDR3 with reference TRBV29-1 and TRBJ2-5 gives the whole variable domain SAVISQKPSRDICQRGTSLTIQCQVDSQVTMMFWYRQQPGQSLTLIATANQGSEATYESGFVIDKFPISRPNLTFSTLTVSNMSPEDSSIYLCSVDRGETRYFGPGTRLLVL.

This clonotype was detected only a few times. This sequence joins TRBV20-1 and TRBJ2-1; 10 nucleotides align to TRBD2. CDR1 is DFQATT and CDR2 is SNEGSKA in the germline V gene (reference sequence). The CDR3 covers 14 residues. Trimming at V came to 6 bases and at J to 1 base, leaving 3 bases not matched to a gene. The CDR3 loop reads CSAKRGGSYNEQFF. CDR3 bases: TGCAGTGCAAAGCGGGGGGGTTCCTACAATGAGCAGTTCTTC.

This chain connects TRBV20-1 to TRBJ2-1; 10 nucleotides align to TRBD2. The length of the CDR3 is 15 residues. Germline V gene lookup returns CDR1 DFQATT and CDR2 SNEGSKA (reference sequence). Trimming cost V 0 bases and J 7 bases; bases outside gene matches: 6. CDR3 sequence (DNA): TGCAGTGCTAGAGAATTTAGAGCGGGGGGGAATGAGCAGTTCTTC. It encodes CSAREFRAGGNEQFF.

The genes are TRBV27 and TRBJ2-4; D might be TRBD1 or TRBD2, each matching 5 bases. Judging by the DNA end, TRBJ2-7 fits better; the J call may be wrong. Germline lookup yields CDR1 MNHEY and CDR2 SMNVEV (reference sequence). There are 14 residues in the CDR3. The CDR3 region has the DNA TGTGCCAGCAGTCTACGGTGGGGGAACCACGAGCAGTACTTC. It yields the protein CASSLRWGNHEQYF.

This clonotype was seen repeatedly, ten times or more. The chain joins TRBV12-3 or TRBV12-4 to TRBJ2-5, with D possibly being TRBD1 (6 bases). Trimming left V 3 bases short and J 3 bases short, with 8 bases between. This CDR3 is 13 amino acids long. Written as DNA, the CDR3 is TGTGCCAGCAGTTTGCCAGGGGAAGAGACCCAGTACTTC. It yields the protein CASSLPGEETQYF.

V is TRBV25-1 and J is TRBJ2-1, with D perhaps TRBD2 (6 bases). The J call may be faulty, since TRBJ2-7 better matches the DNA end. Germline values: CDR1 MGHDK, CDR2 SYGVNS. There are 14 residues in the CDR3. The CDR3 loop reads CASSPGLIYNEQYF. CDR3 DNA: TGTGCCAGCAGTCCGGGACTCATCTACAATGAGCAGTACTTC.

The rearrangement links TRBV12-3 or TRBV12-4 to TRBJ2-3; D is unclear. This CDR3 region has 13 residues. V gave up 9 bases and J gave up 1 base, with 11 bases separating them. The CDR3 loop reads CASTRDRTDTQYF. The CDR3 bases are TGTGCCAGTACAAGGGATCGCACAGATACGCAGTATTTT.

The gene calls are TRBV6-4 and TRBJ2-1; D not resolved. From germline, CDR1 is MRHNA and CDR2 SNTAGT. The V end lost 2 bases, the J end lost 3 bases, and 5 bases lay between the germline ends. The length of the CDR3 is 13 residues. CDR3: CASSDDNYNEQFF. The CDR3 DNA follows: TGTGCCAGCAGTGACGACAACTACAATGAGCAGTTCTTC.

The chain uses TRBV20-1 and TRBJ2-7, with D perhaps TRBD1 (6 bases). With 6 bases removed from V and 3 bases from J, the gap between germline ends came to 21 bases. The CDR3 is 15 residues long. CDR1 is DFQATT and CDR2 is SNEGSKA in the germline V gene (reference sequence). CDR3 protein: CSAITLGGGDYEQYF. The DNA for the CDR3 is TGCAGTGCGATTACCTTAGGGGGTGGGGACTACGAGCAGTACTTC.

This clonotype was detected only a few times. The rearrangement links TRBV20-1 to TRBJ1-2; D remains ambiguous. V shed 6 bases and J shed 5 bases, with 10 bases lying between them. Germline V lookup: CDR1 DFQATT, CDR2 SNEGSKA (reference sequence). This CDR3 has 11 amino acids. CDR3 sequence reads: CSASLDYGYTF. Written as DNA, the CDR3 is TGCAGTGCCTCACTAGATTATGGCTACACCTTC.

The rearrangement uses TRBV6-2 or TRBV6-3 and TRBJ2-3; TRBD2 matches at 13 bases. The CDR3 contains 15 residues. Germline trimming cut 6 bases from V and 9 bases from J; bases unmatched to any gene: 9. CDR1 is MNHEY, CDR2 SVGEGT, per germline. Here the CDR3 DNA reads TGTGCCAGCAGACCGGGACTAGCGGGACCAACCACGCAGTATTTT. This sequence encodes CASRPGLAGPTTQYF.

This clonotype occurred a few times. The chain employs TRBV30 and TRBJ2-2; 7 positions match TRBD1. The CDR3 sequence is 14 residues long. The germline V gene encodes CDR1 GTSNPN and CDR2 SVGIG (reference sequence). Trimming took 3 bases from V and 6 from J; bases not matched to a gene: 7. The CDR3 DNA is TGTGCCTGGAGCCCCGGGACAGTCGCCGGGGAGCTGTTTTTT. Its translation: CAWSPGTVAGELFF. Using reference TRBV30 and TRBJ2-2 for the parts outside the CDR3, the full variable domain is SQTIHQWPATLVQPVGSPLSLECTVEGTSNPNLYWYRQAAGRGLQLLFYSVGIGQISSEVPQNLSASRPQDRQFILSSKKLLLSDSGFYLCAWSPGTVAGELFFGEGSRLTVL.

This clonotype was detected only a few times. The J gene is TRBJ2-3, the V gene TRBV20-1, with 12 bases fitting TRBD2. The CDR3 length is 17 residues. V dropped 5 bases and J dropped 0; count of bases not matched to a gene: 9. The germline V gene has CDR1 DFQATT and CDR2 SNEGSKA (reference sequence). The CDR3 here is CSAALLGLAGSTDTQYF. DNA for the CDR3: TGCAGTGCTGCTCTCTTAGGACTAGCGGGGAGCACAGATACGCAGTATTTT.

This clonotype was detected ten times or more. This chain joins TRBV7-2 and TRBJ2-6, with a tentative D call TRBD1 (6 bases). The CDR3 extends over 14 amino acids. Per the germline V gene, CDR1 is SGHTA and CDR2 is FQGNSA. V was pared by 6 bases and J by 4 bases, with 10 bases between. The CDR3 DNA is TGTGCCAGCAGAACAGGGTTCGGGGCCAACGTCCTGACTTTC. Encoded protein: CASRTGFGANVLTF.